This entry is about one TCR beta chain. Germline assignment: CDR1 MNHEY and CDR2 SVGAGI. The CDR3 sequence is 16 residues long. With 4 bases removed from V and 5 bases from J, the gap between germline ends came to 19 bases. Original processing methods: Nucleated cell number was recorded as an estimate derived from reference gene primer amplification. Sequencing used immunoSEQ multiplex PCR; TCRdb keeps in-frame clones, though not all of them. The V and J calls and clone size are taken from that table; D and trimming were inferred from the DNA. Altogether 150,000 to 200,000 clones are present, 89% being singletons, with the ten largest covering under 2%. This record comes from a study of blood T cell repertoires in COVID-19. Study in general: Sites across the United States, Italy and Spain contributed samples from acute and convalescent COVID-19. PBMCs, B-cell-depleted T cells, or T cells were the source of the cDNA or gDNA that made up the material.

Sample: peripheral blood. This TCR derives from a man younger than 35 who had recovered from COVID-19. V usage is TRBV6-5 and J usage is TRBJ2-3, with D perhaps TRBD2 (7 bases). The chain's CDR3 is CASSFEPQGREDTQYF. The CDR3 DNA is TGTGCCAGCAGTTTTGAACCGCAGGGGAGGGAAGATACGCAGTATTTT.